The TCR beta chain described here comes from a study of identical twins. TCRdb re-called the 5' RACE reads with MiXCR, one entry per CDR3 protein. The data hold some 590,000 distinct CDR3 sequences, with 9% to 10% observed a single time. Germline V gene sequence: CDR1 MNHNS, CDR2 SASEGT. This CDR3 is built from 17 residues. V lost 6 bases to trimming and J lost 0 bases, with 15 bases between them. These sequences were also reported in another study, on yellow fever vaccine responses in identical twins.

The TCR originated in a woman under 30 in good health. Sequenced: PBMCs. The gene calls are TRBV6-1 and TRBJ1-6, with D maybe TRBD1 (5 bases). The CDR3 loop reads CASSRGAGSSYNSPLHF. CDR3 DNA sequence: TGTGCCAGCAGCCGCGGGGCGGGGAGCTCCTATAATTCACCCCTCCACTTT.